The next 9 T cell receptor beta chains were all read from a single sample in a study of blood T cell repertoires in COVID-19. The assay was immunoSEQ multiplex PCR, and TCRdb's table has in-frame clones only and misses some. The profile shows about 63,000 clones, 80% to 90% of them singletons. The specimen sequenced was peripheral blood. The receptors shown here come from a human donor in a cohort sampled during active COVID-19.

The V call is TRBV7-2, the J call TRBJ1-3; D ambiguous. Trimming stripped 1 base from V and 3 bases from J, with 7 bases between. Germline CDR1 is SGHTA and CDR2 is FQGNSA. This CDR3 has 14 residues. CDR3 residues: CASSLEYSGNTIYF. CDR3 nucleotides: TGTGCCAGCAGCTTAGAGTACAGTGGAAACACCATATATTTT.

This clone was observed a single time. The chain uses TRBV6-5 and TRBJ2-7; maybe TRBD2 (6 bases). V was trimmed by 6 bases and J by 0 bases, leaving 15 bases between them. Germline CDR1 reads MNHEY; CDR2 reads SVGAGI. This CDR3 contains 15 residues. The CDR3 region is CASRYRDSPSYEQYF. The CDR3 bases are TGTGCCAGCAGATACCGGGACTCACCCTCCTACGAGCAGTACTTC.

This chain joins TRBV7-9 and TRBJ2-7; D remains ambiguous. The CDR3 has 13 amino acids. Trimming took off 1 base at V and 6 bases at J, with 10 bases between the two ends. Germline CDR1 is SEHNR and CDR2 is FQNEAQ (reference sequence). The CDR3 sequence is CASSLDPRSEQYF. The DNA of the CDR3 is TGTGCCAGCAGCTTAGATCCACGGAGCGAGCAGTACTTC.

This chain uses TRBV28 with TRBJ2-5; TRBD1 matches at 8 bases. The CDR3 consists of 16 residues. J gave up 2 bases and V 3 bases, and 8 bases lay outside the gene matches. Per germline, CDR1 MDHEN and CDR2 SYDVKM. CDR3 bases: TGTGCCAGCAGTTTGGCCCGGACAGGGCTACAAGAGACCCAGTACTTC. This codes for CASSLARTGLQETQYF.

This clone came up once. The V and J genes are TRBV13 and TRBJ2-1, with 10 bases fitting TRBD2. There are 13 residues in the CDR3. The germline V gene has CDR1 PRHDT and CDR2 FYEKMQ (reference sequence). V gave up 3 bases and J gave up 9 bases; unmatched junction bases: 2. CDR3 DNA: TGTGCCAGCAGCTTGCTAGCGGGAGCTGAGCAGTTCTTC. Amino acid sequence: CASSLLAGAEQFF.

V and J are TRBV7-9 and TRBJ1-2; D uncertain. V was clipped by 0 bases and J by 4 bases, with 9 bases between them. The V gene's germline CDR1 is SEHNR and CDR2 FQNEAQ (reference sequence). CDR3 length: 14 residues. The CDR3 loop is CASSLATVLYGYTF. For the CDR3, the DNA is TGTGCCAGCAGCTTAGCAACTGTCCTCTATGGCTACACCTTC.

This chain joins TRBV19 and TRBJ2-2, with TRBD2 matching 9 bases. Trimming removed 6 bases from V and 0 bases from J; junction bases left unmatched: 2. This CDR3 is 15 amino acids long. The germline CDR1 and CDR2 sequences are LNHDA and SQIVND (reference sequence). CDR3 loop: CASRRGGANTGELFF. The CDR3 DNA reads TGTGCCAGTAGGCGCGGGGGGGCGAACACCGGGGAGCTGTTTTTT.

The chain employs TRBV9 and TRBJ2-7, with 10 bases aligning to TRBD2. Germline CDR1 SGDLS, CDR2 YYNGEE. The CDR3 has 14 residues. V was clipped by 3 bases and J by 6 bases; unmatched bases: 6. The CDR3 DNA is TGTGCCAGCAGCGCCTCTAGCGGGAGTAGCGAGCAGTACTTC. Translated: CASSASSGSSEQYF.

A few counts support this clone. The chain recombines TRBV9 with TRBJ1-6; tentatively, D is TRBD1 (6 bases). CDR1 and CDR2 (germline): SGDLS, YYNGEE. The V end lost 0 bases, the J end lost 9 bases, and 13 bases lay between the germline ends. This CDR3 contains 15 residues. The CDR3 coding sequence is TGTGCCAGCAGCGTAGCTCCAGGGGTACCTTCACCCCTCCACTTT. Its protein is CASSVAPGVPSPLHF.